Presented here are 8 T cell receptor beta chains from one specimen sequenced in a study of response to subunit inactivated influenza vaccine. TCRdb reprocessed the RT-PCR reads via MiXCR and lists one record per CDR3 protein. The repertoire holds hundreds of thousands of distinct CDR3 sequences, with around a sixth as singletons. The sample was PBMCs from blood, taken approximately 12 days after vaccination. These receptors came from a man over 45 who received an inactivated influenza vaccine.

V usage is TRBV20-1 and J usage is TRBJ2-7; possible D gene TRBD2, 7 bases. Germline CDR1 and CDR2: DFQATT and SNEGSKA (reference sequence). V lost 3 bases and J 3 bases, leaving 12 bases between the germline ends. The CDR3 has 13 residues. The CDR3 sequence: CSASGGAHYEQYF. Here the CDR3 DNA reads TGCAGTGCTAGTGGGGGGGCTCACTACGAGCAGTACTTC.

The V gene is TRBV7-2, the J gene TRBJ2-1; TRBD1 aligns across 8 bases. CDR3 size: 15 residues. Germline assignment: CDR1 SGHTA and CDR2 FQGNSA. V was clipped by 2 bases and J by 4 bases; unmatched bases: 4. CDR3 region: CASSLQGAMYNEQFF. The DNA of the CDR3 is TGTGCCAGCAGCTTACAGGGGGCGATGTACAATGAGCAGTTCTTC.

This clonotype has a handful of counts. The rearrangement uses TRBV12-3 or TRBV12-4 and TRBJ1-2, with 9 bases matching TRBD1. This CDR3 has 15 amino acids. After removal of 1 base from V and 2 bases from J, the junction contained 2 bases not matched to a gene. The CDR3 is CASSLDGTGNYGYTF. The DNA of the CDR3 is TGTGCCAGCAGTTTAGATGGGACAGGGAACTATGGCTACACCTTC.

This clonotype was seen only a few times. The gene calls are TRBV2 and TRBJ1-3; D unclear. Germline lookup yields CDR1 SNHLY and CDR2 FYNNEI. This CDR3 is 15 amino acids long. V dropped 4 bases and J dropped 3 bases, with 13 bases sitting between them. For the CDR3, the DNA is TGTGCCAGCAGTGTCTTGGCGGGTTTTGGAAACACCATATATTTT. Its protein is CASSVLAGFGNTIYF.

This clonotype showed up many times. This chain connects TRBV12-3 or TRBV12-4 to TRBJ2-7; D gene ambiguous. Deletions cut 4 bases from V and 5 bases from J, with 9 bases between. The length of the CDR3 is 12 residues. The CDR3 sequence: CASSYTANEQYF. The CDR3 nucleotides read TGTGCCAGCAGTTACACAGCTAACGAGCAGTACTTC.

In this sample, this clonotype turned up a few times. The rearrangement joins TRBV28 to TRBJ2-7; 10 bases line up with TRBD1. Trimming cost V 7 bases and J 9 bases; bases outside gene matches: 6. Germline V gene sequence: CDR1 MDHEN, CDR2 SYDVKM. The CDR3 runs to 12 residues. The CDR3 nucleotides are TGTGCCAGCACCTTAGGACAGGGGGGGCAGTACTTC. It specifies CASTLGQGGQYF. The variable domain in full, completed from reference TRBV28 and TRBJ2-7, reads DVKVTQSSRYLVKRTGEKVFLECVQDMDHENMFWYRQDPGLGLRLIYFSYDVKMKEKGDIPEGYSVSREKKERFSLILESASTNQTSMYLCASTLGQGGQYFGPGTRLTVT.

This rearrangement joins TRBV24-1 to TRBJ2-1; no clear D. The CDR3 runs to 14 residues. V lost 4 bases and J lost 3, with 9 bases in between. Germline values: CDR1 KGHDR, CDR2 SFDVKD. The CDR3, as DNA: TGTGCCACCAGTGAAGGGTCCCTCTACAATGAGCAGTTCTTC. Amino acid sequence: CATSEGSLYNEQFF.

This clonotype has only a few counts. The chain couples TRBV20-1 to TRBJ1-4, with 7 bases lining up with TRBD1. This CDR3 is built from 15 residues. J was trimmed by 7 bases and V by 0 bases; bases with no gene match: 8. Germline V gene lookup returns CDR1 DFQATT and CDR2 SNEGSKA (reference sequence). The DNA of the CDR3 is TGCAGTGCTAGAGATGAGGGGGCGGTTGGTGAAAAACTGTTTTTT. Its protein is CSARDEGAVGEKLFF.